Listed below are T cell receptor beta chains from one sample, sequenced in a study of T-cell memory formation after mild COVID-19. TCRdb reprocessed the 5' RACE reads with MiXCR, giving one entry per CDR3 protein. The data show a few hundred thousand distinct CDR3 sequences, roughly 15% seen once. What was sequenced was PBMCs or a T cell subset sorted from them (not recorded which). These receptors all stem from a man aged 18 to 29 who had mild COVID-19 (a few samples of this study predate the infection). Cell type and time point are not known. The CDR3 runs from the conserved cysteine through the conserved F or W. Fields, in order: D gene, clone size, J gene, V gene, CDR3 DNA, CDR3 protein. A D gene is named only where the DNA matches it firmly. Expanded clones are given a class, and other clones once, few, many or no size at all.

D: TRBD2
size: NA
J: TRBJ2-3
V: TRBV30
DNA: TGTGCCTGGAGCCTAAGCGGGGGGGTTGGAGATACGCAGTATTTT
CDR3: CAWSLSGGVGDTQYF

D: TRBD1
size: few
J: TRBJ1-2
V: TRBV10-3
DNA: TGTGCCATCAGTGCAGATCCCGGGACAGGGTATGGCTACACCTTC
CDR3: CAISADPGTGYGYTF

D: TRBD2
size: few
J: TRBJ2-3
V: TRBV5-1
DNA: TGCGCCAGCAGTTCACTAGCGGGGGTGGCAGATACGCAGTATTTT
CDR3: CASSSLAGVADTQYF

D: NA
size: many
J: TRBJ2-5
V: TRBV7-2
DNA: TGTGCCAGCAGCTTCGGAAGGGAGACCCAGTACTTC
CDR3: CASSFGRETQYF

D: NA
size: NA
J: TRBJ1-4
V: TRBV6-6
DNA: TGTGCCAGCAACCCAGGGGTTTTTGAAAAACTGTTTTTT
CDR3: CASNPGVFEKLFF

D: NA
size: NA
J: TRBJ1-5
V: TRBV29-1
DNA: TGCAGCGTGAGCACAGATACGGATCAGCCCCAGCATTTT
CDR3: CSVSTDTDQPQHF

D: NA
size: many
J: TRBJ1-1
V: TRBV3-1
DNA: TGTGCCAGCAGCCAGCAGGAGAACACTGAAGCTTTCTTT
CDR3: CASSQQENTEAFF

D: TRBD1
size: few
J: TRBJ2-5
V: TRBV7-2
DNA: TGTGCCAGCAGCAAGGGACAGGGGGAGACCCAGTACTTC
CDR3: CASSKGQGETQYF

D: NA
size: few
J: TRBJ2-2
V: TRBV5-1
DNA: TGCGCCAGCGGCCCCTTTGGCGGGGAGCTGTTTTTT
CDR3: CASGPFGGELFF

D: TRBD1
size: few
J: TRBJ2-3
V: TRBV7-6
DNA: TGTGCCAGCAGTAGGACAGGGGCCACAGATACGCAGTATTTT
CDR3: CASSRTGATDTQYF

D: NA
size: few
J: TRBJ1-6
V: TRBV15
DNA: TGTGCCACCAGCAGAGATCCTGAGGGTGGTTCACCCCTCCACTTT
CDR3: CATSRDPEGGSPLHF

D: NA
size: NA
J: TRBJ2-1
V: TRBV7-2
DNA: TGTGCCAGCAGCTTAGGTAGTGAGCAGTTCTTC
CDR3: CASSLGSEQFF

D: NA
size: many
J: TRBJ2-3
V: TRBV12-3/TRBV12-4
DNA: TGTGCCAGCACCCAAGAGAGGCGGGGGCTATTGAGCACAGATACGCAGTATTTT
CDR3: CASTQERRGLLSTDTQYF

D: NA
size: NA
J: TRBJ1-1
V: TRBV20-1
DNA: TGCAGTGCTAGATCACCGGGGGCCACTGAAGCTTTCTTT
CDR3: CSARSPGATEAFF

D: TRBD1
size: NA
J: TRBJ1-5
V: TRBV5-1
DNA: TGCGCCAGCAGCTTACAGGGGGCTGTTCAGCCCCAGCATTTT
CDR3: CASSLQGAVQPQHF

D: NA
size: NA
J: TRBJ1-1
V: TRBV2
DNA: TGTGCCAGCCAAGAGAACTCGATGAACACTGAAGCTTTCTTT
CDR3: CASQENSMNTEAFF

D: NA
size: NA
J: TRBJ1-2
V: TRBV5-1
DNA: TGCGCCAGCAGAAGGACCCCGAGGGACGGAGTTAACTATGGCTACACCTTC
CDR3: CASRRTPRDGVNYGYTF

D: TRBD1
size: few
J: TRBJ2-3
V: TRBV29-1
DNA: TGCAGCGTTAGCGACAGGGTGTTTTCAGATACGCAGTATTTT
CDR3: CSVSDRVFSDTQYF

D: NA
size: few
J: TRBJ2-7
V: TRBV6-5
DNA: TGTGCCAGCAGTTACCGGCAGGGAATGGGGTACGAGCAGTACTTC
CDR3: CASSYRQGMGYEQYF

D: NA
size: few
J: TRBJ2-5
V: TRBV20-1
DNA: TGCAGTGCTAGAGGGACAGAAAAAGAGACCCAGTACTTC
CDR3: CSARGTEKETQYF

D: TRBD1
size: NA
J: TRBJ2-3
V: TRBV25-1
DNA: TGTGCCAGCAGTGCAGGGGGTACCGTCGCAGATACGCAGTATTTT
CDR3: CASSAGGTVADTQYF

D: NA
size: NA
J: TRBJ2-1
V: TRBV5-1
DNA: TGCGCCAGCAGGCTCCCAATGGCAGGACAGCTTTACAATGAGCAGTTCTTC
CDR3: CASRLPMAGQLYNEQFF